These T cell receptor beta chains were read from a single sample in a study of shared clonotypes between healthy human individuals. Repertoires were generated with immunoSEQ multiplex PCR, while TCRdb's copy carries only in-frame clones and drops some. Of about 180,000 clones detected, roughly 91% appear once; the ten largest clones hold more than 0.06%. Input material: naive CD4+ T cells sorted from blood. These receptors all come from a young woman in good health. The conserved cysteine and the conserved F or W are not part of the CDR3 here. D genes are given only for firm matches.

V gene: TRBV13
J gene: TRBJ2-5
D gene: -
CDR3 protein: ASSRDGQETQY

V gene: TRBV28
J gene: TRBJ2-2
D gene: TRBD1
CDR3 protein: ASRLRQGLNTGELF

V gene: TRBV11-2
J gene: -
D gene: TRBD2
CDR3 protein: ASRALLAGGPYEQY

V gene: TRBV5-5
J gene: TRBJ2-1
D gene: TRBD2
CDR3 protein: ASSFRLAGTGGVYNEQF

V gene: TRBV4-1
J gene: TRBJ2-7
D gene: TRBD2
CDR3 protein: ASSQGYDSGIFCD

V gene: TRBV6-5
J gene: TRBJ2-3
D gene: TRBD2
CDR3 protein: ASSYFPSGGTDTQY

V gene: TRBV27
J gene: TRBJ2-7
D gene: TRBD2
CDR3 protein: ASSPVELAGFSYEQY

V gene: TRBV19
J gene: TRBJ1-2
D gene: -
CDR3 protein: ASSLVGPLRYGYT

V gene: TRBV6-6
J gene: TRBJ2-5
D gene: TRBD2
CDR3 protein: ASSGQLAGPVETQY

V gene: TRBV6-1
J gene: TRBJ2-7
D gene: TRBD2
CDR3 protein: ASSGMPGLAGSPLHEQY

V gene: TRBV4-2
J gene: TRBJ2-7
D gene: TRBD2
CDR3 protein: ASSHSSGRAYEQY

V gene: TRBV7-2
J gene: TRBJ2-5
D gene: -
CDR3 protein: ASSPNQETQY

V gene: TRBV5-1
J gene: TRBJ1-1
D gene: -
CDR3 protein: ASSSTRGMNTEAF

V gene: TRBV2
J gene: TRBJ2-5
D gene: TRBD2
CDR3 protein: ASTLSPPSGNRETQY

V gene: TRBV19
J gene: TRBJ1-5
D gene: TRBD1
CDR3 protein: ASRSGQGRGNQPQH

V gene: TRBV16
J gene: TRBJ1-3
D gene: -
CDR3 protein: ASSQFVYSGNTIY

V gene: TRBV5-6
J gene: TRBJ2-4
D gene: -
CDR3 protein: ASSLTDLAKNIQY

V gene: TRBV5-1
J gene: TRBJ1-1
D gene: -
CDR3 protein: ASSFGSLNTEAF

V gene: TRBV27
J gene: TRBJ1-5
D gene: TRBD1
CDR3 protein: ASSSKDRGNSPQH

V gene: TRBV6-1
J gene: TRBJ2-7
D gene: TRBD1
CDR3 protein: ASKGTGGYEQY

V gene: TRBV7-2
J gene: TRBJ1-5
D gene: -
CDR3 protein: ASSDWGSGNQPQH

V gene: TRBV10-3
J gene: TRBJ2-7
D gene: TRBD2
CDR3 protein: AIRSGRPGYEQY

V gene: TRBV6-5
J gene: TRBJ2-7
D gene: -
CDR3 protein: ASSYQGPRASEQY

V gene: TRBV9
J gene: TRBJ2-7
D gene: -
CDR3 protein: ASSADLGYEQY

V gene: TRBV5-6
J gene: TRBJ2-7
D gene: -
CDR3 protein: ASSLVHFEAYEQY

V gene: TRBV7-9
J gene: TRBJ2-7
D gene: -
CDR3 protein: ASSLDAKTEQY

V gene: TRBV11-2
J gene: TRBJ1-6
D gene: -
CDR3 protein: ASSLGGPRSALNSPLH

V gene: TRBV2
J gene: TRBJ2-3
D gene: -
CDR3 protein: ASSVSRSTDTQY

V gene: TRBV29-1
J gene: -
D gene: -
CDR3 protein: SVGSRGGYEQY